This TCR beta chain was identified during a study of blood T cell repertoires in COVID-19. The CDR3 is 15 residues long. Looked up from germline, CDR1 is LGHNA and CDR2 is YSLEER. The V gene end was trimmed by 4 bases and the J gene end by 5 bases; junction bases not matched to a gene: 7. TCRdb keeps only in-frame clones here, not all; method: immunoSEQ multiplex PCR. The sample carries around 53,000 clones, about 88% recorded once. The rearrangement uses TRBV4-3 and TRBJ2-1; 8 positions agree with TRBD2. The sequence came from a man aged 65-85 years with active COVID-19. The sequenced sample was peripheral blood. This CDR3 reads CASSRRAGVNNEQFF. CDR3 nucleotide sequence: TGCGCCAGCAGCCGGAGAGCGGGGGTCAACAATGAGCAGTTCTTC.